The text below deals with one TCR beta chain. Antigen specificity is unknown. The sample comes from a study of T-cell memory formation after mild COVID-19. Study information: In these data, TCR clusters were largely donor specific. Study-wide results and limits: Contracting clones localized mainly to CM and EM when CD4+ and mainly to EMRA when CD8+. The pre-infection memory compartment contained some responding clones, suggesting cross-reactive memory joined.

Researchers used 5'RACE with constant-segment primers to make TCR alpha and TCR beta cDNA libraries that carry sample barcodes and UMIs. TCRdb fed the 5' RACE reads into MiXCR, producing one record per CDR3 protein. Among roughly 200,000 distinct CDR3 sequences, roughly 23% were seen once, and the ten largest hold about 21%. The CDR3 is 15 residues long. From germline, CDR1 is SNHLY and CDR2 FYNNEI. The ends were cut back, 1 base at V and 4 bases at J, with 13 bases in the middle. Sequences were obtained from PBMCs or a T cell subset sorted from them (not recorded which). This clonotype was obtained from an adult woman who had mild COVID-19 (a few samples of this study predate the infection). Cell type and time point are not known. The chain has TRBV2 and TRBJ1-1; D unclear. The CDR3 DNA reads TGTGCCAGCAGTGAAGTTGAACGGTCTTTCACTGAAGCTTTCTTT. This sequence encodes CASSEVERSFTEAFF.